The TCR beta chain under discussion was sequenced for a study of T cell responses to AZD1222 COVID-19 vaccine. The study's findings and limits: Every sample of the repertoires postdated the peak T cell response. Most donors were white British and more were female, and clonal diversity was possibly underestimated.

This clone was detected a few times. Its target is unknown. Germline values: CDR1 LNHNV, CDR2 YYDKDF (reference sequence). With 11 bases removed from V and 7 bases from J, the gap between germline ends came to 21 bases. CDR3 length: 14 amino acids. The protocol was immunoSEQ multiplex PCR, while the TCRdb copy is restricted to in-frame clones and leaves out a portion. Of more than 75,000 clones in the sample, 83% were seen once. Sequencing was performed on peripheral blood, taken 28 days after the second AZD1222 dose. The chain links TRBV15 to TRBJ2-1; the D gene is possibly TRBD2 (6 bases). The receptor's source is an adult who received the AZD1222 COVID-19 vaccine. In DNA, the CDR3 is TGTGCCGTCATGCGTGGCGGGATAAAAAATGAGCAGTTCTTC. Translation: CAVMRGGIKNEQFF.